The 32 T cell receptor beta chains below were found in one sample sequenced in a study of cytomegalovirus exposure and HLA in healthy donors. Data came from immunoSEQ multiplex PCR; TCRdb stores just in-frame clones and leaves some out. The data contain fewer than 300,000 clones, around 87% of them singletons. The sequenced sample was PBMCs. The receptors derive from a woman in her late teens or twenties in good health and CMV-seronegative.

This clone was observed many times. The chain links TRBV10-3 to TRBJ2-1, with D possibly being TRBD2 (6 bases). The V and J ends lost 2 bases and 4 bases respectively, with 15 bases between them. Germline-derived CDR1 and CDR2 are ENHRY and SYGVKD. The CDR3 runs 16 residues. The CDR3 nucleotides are TGTGCCATCAGTGAGGAGAGACTAGTAAGGTACAATGAGCAGTTCTTC. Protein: CAISEERLVRYNEQFF.

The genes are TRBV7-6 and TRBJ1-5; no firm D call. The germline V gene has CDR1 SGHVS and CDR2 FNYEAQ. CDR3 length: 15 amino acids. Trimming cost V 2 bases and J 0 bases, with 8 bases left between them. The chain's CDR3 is CASSLSCYSNQPQHF. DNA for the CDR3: TGTGCCAGCAGCTTATCGTGCTATAGCAATCAGCCCCAGCATTTT.

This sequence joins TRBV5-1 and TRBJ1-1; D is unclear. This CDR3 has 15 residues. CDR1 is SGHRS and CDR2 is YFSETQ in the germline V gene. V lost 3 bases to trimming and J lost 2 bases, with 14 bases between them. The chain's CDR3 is CASSWSNIPNTEAFF. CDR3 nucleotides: TGCGCCAGCAGCTGGTCGAACATTCCCAACACTGAAGCTTTCTTT.

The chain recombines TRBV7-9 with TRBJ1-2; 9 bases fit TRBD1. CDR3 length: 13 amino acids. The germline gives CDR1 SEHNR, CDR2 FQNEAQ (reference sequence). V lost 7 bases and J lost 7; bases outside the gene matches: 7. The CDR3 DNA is TGTGCCAGCAACCCGGGGACAGGGTCTGGCTACACCTTC. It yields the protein CASNPGTGSGYTF.

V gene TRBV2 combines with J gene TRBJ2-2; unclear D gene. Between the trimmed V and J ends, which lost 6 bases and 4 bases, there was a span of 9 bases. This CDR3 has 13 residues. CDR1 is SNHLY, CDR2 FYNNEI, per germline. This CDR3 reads CASRYEATGELFF. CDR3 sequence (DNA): TGTGCCAGCAGGTACGAGGCCACCGGGGAGCTGTTTTTT.

The chain's CDR3 is CASSQGPLGLGRFF. CDR3 DNA: TGCGCCAGCAGCCAAGGGCCTTTAGGACTGGGGAGGTTCTTC. The rearrangement joins TRBV4-1 to TRBJ2-1, with D perhaps TRBD2 (5 bases). V was cut by 1 base and J by 15 bases, with 19 bases left in between. The germline gives CDR1 MGHRA, CDR2 YSYEKL. This CDR3 region has 14 residues.

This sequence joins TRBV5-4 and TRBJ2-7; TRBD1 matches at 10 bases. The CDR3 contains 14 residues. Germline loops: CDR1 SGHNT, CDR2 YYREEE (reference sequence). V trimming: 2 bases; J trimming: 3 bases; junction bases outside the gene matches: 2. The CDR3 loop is CASSFRDRGYEQYF. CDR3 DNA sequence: TGTGCCAGCAGCTTCCGGGACAGGGGCTACGAGCAGTACTTC.

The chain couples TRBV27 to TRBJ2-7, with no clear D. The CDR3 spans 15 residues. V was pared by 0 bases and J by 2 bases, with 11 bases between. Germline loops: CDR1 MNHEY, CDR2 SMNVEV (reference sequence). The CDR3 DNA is TGTGCCAGCAGTTTATCGCGGCAGCTCCCCTACGAGCAGTACTTC. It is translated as CASSLSRQLPYEQYF.

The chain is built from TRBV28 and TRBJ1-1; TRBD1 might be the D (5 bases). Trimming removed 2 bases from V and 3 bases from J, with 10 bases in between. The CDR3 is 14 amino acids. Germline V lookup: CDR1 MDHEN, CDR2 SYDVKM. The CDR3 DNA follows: TGTGCCAGCAGTTTAAGGAGGGGATACACTGAAGCTTTCTTT. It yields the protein CASSLRRGYTEAFF.

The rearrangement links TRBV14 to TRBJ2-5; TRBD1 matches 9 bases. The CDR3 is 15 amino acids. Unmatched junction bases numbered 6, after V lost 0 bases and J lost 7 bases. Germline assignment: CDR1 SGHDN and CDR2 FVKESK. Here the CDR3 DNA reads TGTGCCAGCAGCCAAGAGGGGACAGGGCCGGGGACCCAGTACTTC. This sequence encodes CASSQEGTGPGTQYF.

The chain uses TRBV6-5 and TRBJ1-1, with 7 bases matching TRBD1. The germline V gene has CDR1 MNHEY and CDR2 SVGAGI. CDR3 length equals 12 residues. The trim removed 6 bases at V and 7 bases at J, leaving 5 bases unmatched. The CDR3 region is CASSQGTVEAFF. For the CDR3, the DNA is TGTGCCAGCAGCCAGGGGACAGTTGAAGCTTTCTTT.

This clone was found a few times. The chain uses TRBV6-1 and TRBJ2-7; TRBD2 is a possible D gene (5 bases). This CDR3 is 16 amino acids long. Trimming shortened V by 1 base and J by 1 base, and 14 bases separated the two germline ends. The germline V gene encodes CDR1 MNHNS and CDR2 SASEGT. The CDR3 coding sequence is TGTGCCAGCAGTGAAGAACGCGGCGGGCGGTCCTACGAGCAGTACTTC. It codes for CASSEERGGRSYEQYF.

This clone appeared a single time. CDR3 nucleotide sequence: TGTGCCAGCAGCACCGGGACAGGGATGAAAAACTACGAGCAGTACTTC. Translated, it gives CASSTGTGMKNYEQYF. The chain combines TRBV13 with TRBJ2-7; 9 bases are shared with TRBD1. This CDR3 region has 16 residues. Trimming cost V 5 bases and J 3 bases; bases outside gene matches: 11. CDR1 is PRHDT and CDR2 is FYEKMQ in the germline V gene (reference sequence).

As DNA, the CDR3 is TGCGCCAGCAGCTTGCGCGACAGGGATACAGATACGCAGTATTTT. As protein: CASSLRDRDTDTQYF. The chain joins TRBV5-1 to TRBJ2-3; 7 bases are shared with TRBD1. Looked up from germline, CDR1 is SGHRS and CDR2 is YFSETQ. The V and J ends lost 1 base and 3 bases, in that order; junction bases with no gene match: 5. CDR3 size: 15 residues.

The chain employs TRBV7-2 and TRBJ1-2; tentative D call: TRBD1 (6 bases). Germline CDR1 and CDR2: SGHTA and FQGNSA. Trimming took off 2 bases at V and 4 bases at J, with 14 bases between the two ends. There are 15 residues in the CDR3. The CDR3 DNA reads TGTGCCAGCAGCTTAAGCAGGGGAGGGGCCTATGGCTACACCTTC. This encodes CASSLSRGGAYGYTF.

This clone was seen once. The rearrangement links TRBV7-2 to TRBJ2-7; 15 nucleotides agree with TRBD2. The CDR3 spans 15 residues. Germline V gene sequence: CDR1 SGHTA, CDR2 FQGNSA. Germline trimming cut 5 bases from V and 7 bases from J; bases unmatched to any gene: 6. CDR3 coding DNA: TGTGCCAGCAGCCCCCGGACTAGCGGGAGGGGTGAGCAGTACTTC. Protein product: CASSPRTSGRGEQYF.

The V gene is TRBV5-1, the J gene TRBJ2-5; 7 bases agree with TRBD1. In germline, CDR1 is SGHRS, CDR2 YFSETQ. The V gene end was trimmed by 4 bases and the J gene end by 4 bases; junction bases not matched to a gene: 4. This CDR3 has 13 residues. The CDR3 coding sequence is TGCGCCAGCAGCACGGGACAGCGAGAGACCCAGTACTTC. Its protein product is CASSTGQRETQYF. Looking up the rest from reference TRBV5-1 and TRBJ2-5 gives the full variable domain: KAGVTQTPRYLIKTRGQQVTLSCSPISGHRSVSWYQQTPGQGLQFLFEYFSETQRNKGNFPGRFSGRQFSNSRSEMNVSTLELGDSALYLCASSTGQRETQYFGPGTRLLVL.

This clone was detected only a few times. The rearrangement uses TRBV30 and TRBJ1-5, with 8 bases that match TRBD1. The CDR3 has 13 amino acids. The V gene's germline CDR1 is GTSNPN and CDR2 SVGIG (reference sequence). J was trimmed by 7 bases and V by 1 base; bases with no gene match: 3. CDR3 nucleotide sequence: TGTGCCTGGAGTGAGGACAGGGAGCAGCCCCAGCATTTT. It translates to CAWSEDREQPQHF.

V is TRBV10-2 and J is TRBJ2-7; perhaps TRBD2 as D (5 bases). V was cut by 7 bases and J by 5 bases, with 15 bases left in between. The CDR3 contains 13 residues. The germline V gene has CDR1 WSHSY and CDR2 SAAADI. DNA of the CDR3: TGCGCCAGCACGGGGTCCTCCTACCACGAGCAGTACTTC. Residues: CASTGSSYHEQYF.

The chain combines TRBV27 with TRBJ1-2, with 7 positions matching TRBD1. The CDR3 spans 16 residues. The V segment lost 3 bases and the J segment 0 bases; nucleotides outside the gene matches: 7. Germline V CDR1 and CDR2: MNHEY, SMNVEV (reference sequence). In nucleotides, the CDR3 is TGTGCCAGCAGTTTGATCGGGACAGTAGCTAACTATGGCTACACCTTC. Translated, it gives CASSLIGTVANYGYTF.

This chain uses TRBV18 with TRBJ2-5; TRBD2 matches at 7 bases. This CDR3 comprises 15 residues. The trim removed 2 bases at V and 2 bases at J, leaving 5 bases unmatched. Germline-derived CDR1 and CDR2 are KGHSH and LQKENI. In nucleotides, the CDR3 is TGTGCCAGCTCACCAACAGCGCGGGGGCAAGAGACCCAGTACTTC. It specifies CASSPTARGQETQYF.

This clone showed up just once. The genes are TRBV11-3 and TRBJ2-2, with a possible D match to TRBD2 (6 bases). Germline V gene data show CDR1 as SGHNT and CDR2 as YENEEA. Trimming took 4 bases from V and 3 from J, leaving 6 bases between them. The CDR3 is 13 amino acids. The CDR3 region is CASSWGDTGELFF. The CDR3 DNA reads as TGTGCCAGCAGCTGGGGGGACACCGGGGAGCTGTTTTTT.

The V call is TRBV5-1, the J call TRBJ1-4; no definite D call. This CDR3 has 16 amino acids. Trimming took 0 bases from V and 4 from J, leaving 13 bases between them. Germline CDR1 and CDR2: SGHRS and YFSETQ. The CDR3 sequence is CASSLARLGFNEKLFF. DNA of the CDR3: TGCGCCAGCAGCTTGGCCCGACTAGGCTTTAATGAAAAACTGTTTTTT.

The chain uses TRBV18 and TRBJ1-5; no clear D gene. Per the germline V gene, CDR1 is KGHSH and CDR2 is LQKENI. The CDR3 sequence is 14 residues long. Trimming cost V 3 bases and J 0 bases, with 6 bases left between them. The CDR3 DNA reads TGTGCCAGCTCACCTGACTATAGCAATCAGCCCCAGCATTTT. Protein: CASSPDYSNQPQHF.

The CDR3: CASSLRTSGRAMGTDTQYF. CDR3 coding DNA: TGTGCCAGCAGCCTCCGGACTAGCGGGAGGGCCATGGGGACAGATACGCAGTATTTT. The genes are TRBV7-2 and TRBJ2-3; 15 positions match TRBD2. The CDR3 sequence is 19 residues long. After removal of 5 bases from V and 3 bases from J, the junction contained 12 bases not matched to a gene. Germline loops: CDR1 SGHTA, CDR2 FQGNSA.

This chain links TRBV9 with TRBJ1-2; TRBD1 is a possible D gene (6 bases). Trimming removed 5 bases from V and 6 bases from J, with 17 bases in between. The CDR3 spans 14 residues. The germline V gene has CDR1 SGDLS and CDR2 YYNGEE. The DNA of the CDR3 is TGTGCCAGCAGGGACAGTGCTGATTCCAATGGCTACACCTTC. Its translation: CASRDSADSNGYTF. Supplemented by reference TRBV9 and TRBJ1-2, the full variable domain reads DSGVTQTPKHLITATGQRVTLRCSPRSGDLSVYWYQQSLDQGLQFLIQYYNGEERAKGNILERFSAQQFPDLHSELNLSSLELGDSALYFCASRDSADSNGYTFGSGTRLTVV.

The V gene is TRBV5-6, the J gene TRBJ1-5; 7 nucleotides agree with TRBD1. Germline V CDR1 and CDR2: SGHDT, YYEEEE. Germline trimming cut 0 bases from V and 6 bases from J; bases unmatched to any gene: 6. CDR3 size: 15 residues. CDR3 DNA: TGTGCCAGCAGCTTGGGATCGACAGGGCCTCAGCCCCAGCATTTT. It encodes CASSLGSTGPQPQHF.

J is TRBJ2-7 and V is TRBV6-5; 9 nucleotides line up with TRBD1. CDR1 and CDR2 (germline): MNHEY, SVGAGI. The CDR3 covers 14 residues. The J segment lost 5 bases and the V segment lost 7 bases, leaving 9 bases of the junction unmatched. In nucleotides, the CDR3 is TGTGCCAGCACTCCGGGACAGGGTGTCAACGAGCAGTACTTC. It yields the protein CASTPGQGVNEQYF.

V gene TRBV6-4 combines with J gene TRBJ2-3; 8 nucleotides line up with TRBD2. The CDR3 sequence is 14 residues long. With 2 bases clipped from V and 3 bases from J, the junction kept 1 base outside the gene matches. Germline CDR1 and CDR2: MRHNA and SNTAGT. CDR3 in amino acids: CASSDTGGTDTQYF. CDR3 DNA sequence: TGTGCCAGCAGTGACACGGGGGGGACAGATACGCAGTATTTT.

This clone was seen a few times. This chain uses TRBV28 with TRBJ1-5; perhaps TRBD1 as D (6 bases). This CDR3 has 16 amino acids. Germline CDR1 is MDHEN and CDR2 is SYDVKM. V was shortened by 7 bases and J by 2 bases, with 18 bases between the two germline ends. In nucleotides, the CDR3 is TGTGCCAGCATCCCCTTTTCCCCAGGGGGCAATCAGCCCCAGCATTTT. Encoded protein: CASIPFSPGGNQPQHF.

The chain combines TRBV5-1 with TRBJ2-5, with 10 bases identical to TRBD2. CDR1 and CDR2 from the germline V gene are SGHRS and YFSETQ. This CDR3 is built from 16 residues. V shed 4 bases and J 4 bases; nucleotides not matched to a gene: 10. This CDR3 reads CASSPVLAGVAETQYF. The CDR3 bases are TGCGCCAGCAGCCCGGTTCTAGCGGGGGTCGCAGAGACCCAGTACTTC.

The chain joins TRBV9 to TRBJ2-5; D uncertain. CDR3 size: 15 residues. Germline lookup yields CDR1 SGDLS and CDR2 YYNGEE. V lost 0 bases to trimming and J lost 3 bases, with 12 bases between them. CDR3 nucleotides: TGTGCCAGCAGCGTAGGGGCCTCAAGGAAAGAGACCCAGTACTTC. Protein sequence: CASSVGASRKETQYF.